Shown below are 2 T cell receptor beta chains from a single sample sequenced in a study of radiation and T cells in renal cell carcinoma (dated by TCRdb to 2018 to 2021). The protocol used for the library was the immunoSEQ multiplex PCR assay. TCRdb holds this immuneACCESS table with in-frame rearrangements only. Some clones are missing; in checked studies, unresolved V genes explain under half, and the rest has no known cause. The sample yields approximately 86,000 clones; over 80% were counted once. Roughly 10% of the sample belongs to the ten largest clones. The meaning of the sample's time point label: blood 4 weeks post-SBRT, at nephrectomy. What the treatment or condition label conveys for this sample: 15 Gy SBRT to primary tumor, nephrectomy 4 weeks later. The sequencing used blood, collected from a patient whose treatment included radiotherapy and nephrectomy. These receptors originate from a middle-aged man with renal cell carcinoma.

The genes are TRBV30 and TRBJ2-2; 8 nucleotides match TRBD1. The CDR3 spans 16 residues. V dropped 5 bases and J dropped 3; count of bases not matched to a gene: 11. CDR1 is GTSNPN, CDR2 SVGIG, per germline (reference sequence). For the CDR3, the DNA is TGTGCCTGGGAACCTCCAGGGGGCTGGGACACCGGGGAGCTGTTTTTT. Translating it yields CAWEPPGGWDTGELFF.

The V and J genes are TRBV25-1 and TRBJ2-7; D is uncertain. Deletions cut 3 bases from V and 4 bases from J, with 19 bases between. The CDR3 has 16 amino acids. The germline V gene encodes CDR1 MGHDK and CDR2 SYGVNS. The CDR3 here is CASSEWSESPSYEQYF. CDR3 nucleotides: TGTGCCAGCAGTGAGTGGTCGGAGTCCCCCTCTTACGAGCAGTACTTC.